A single T cell receptor (beta chain) is shown here with its context. What it binds is not known. These data originate in a study of T cell responses to AZD1222 COVID-19 vaccine. The CDR3 loop spans 12 amino acids. Germline V gives CDR1 GTSNPN, CDR2 SVGIG (reference sequence). Trimming left V 4 bases short and J 2 bases short, with 9 bases between. Study-level findings and limits: Repertoire sampling happened only post peak T cell response. Spike-specific TCR breadth and depth were elevated following two AZD1222 doses. Clonal diversity may have been underestimated in mostly white British donors.

Using immunoSEQ multiplex PCR, the repertoire was profiled, and TCRdb retains in-frame clones only, with some absent. The table lists fewer than 200,000 clones, 85% to 95% of them singletons. The sequenced sample was peripheral blood, obtained on day 0 of AZD1222 vaccination. The sequence derives from an adult in good health. This chain connects TRBV30 to TRBJ2-7, with D maybe TRBD1 (6 bases). CDR3 loop: CAWTGEPYEQYF. CDR3 bases: TGTGCCTGGACAGGGGAACCCTACGAGCAGTACTTC. The full variable domain, with the rest looked up from reference TRBV30 and TRBJ2-7, is SQTIHQWPATLVQPVGSPLSLECTVEGTSNPNLYWYRQAAGRGLQLLFYSVGIGQISSEVPQNLSASRPQDRQFILSSKKLLLSDSGFYLCAWTGEPYEQYFGPGTRLTVT.